The clone carrying this T cell receptor beta chain was seen a single time. This CDR3 has 14 residues. Per germline, CDR1 SGHAT and CDR2 FQNNGV. Trimming stripped 3 bases from V and 8 bases from J, with 11 bases between. This sample stems from a study of T cells in Graves' hyperthyroidism and ophthalmopathy. RNA transcripts yielded amplified TCR beta CDR3 regions. HTBI primers were the set used in a first-round RT-PCR of the TCR CDR3. TCRdb redid the calling of the multiplex PCR reads with MiXCR, one entry per CDR3 protein. The sample consists of over 200,000 distinct CDR3 sequences, 14% to 15% of them appearing once.

Sample: blood. The V and J genes are TRBV11-2 and TRBJ1-6; unclear D gene. The TCR comes from a woman aged 35 to 49 with Graves' hyperthyroidism that later progressed to Graves' ophthalmopathy. For the CDR3, the DNA is TGTGCCAGCAGCTTTTTGGGCGGGGATTCACCCCTCCACTTT. Its translation is CASSFLGGDSPLHF.